This is a list of T cell receptor beta chains from one sample in a study of immune cell composition in non-small cell lung cancer. Only in-frame clones appear in the TCRdb table, and some are missing; sequencing was by immunoSEQ multiplex PCR. The data hold around 10,000 clones, with 50% to 75% observed a single time. Sequencing was performed on lung tumor tissue. The receptors come from a human donor with non-small cell lung cancer. CDR3s include the opening cysteine and the closing phenylalanine or tryptophan. The D gene is left open where the match is weak. Some rows have no size entry. The others give once, few or many, or a class for an expanded clone.

CDR3 length,V gene,clone size,J gene,D gene,CDR3 protein,CDR3 DNA
14,TRBV7-2,-,TRBJ2-7,TRBD1,CASSQRTGSYEQYF,TGTGCCAGCAGCCAAAGGACAGGCTCCTACGAGCAGTACTTC
14,TRBV6-1,-,TRBJ2-2,TRBD1,CASSAGQGNGELFF,TGTGCCAGCAGTGCGGGACAGGGTAACGGGGAGCTGTTTTTT
14,TRBV5-6,-,TRBJ1-2,-,CASSLERGSYGYTF,TGTGCCAGCAGCTTGGAAAGGGGTAGCTATGGCTACACCTTC
13,TRBV7-8,few,TRBJ2-7,-,CASSFGQTYEQYF,TGTGCCAGCAGCTTCGGACAGACTTACGAGCAGTACTTC
14,TRBV7-2,once,TRBJ2-1,-,CASEANSNYNEQFF,TGTGCCAGCGAAGCGAACTCAAACTACAATGAGCAGTTCTTC
16,TRBV5-1,-,TRBJ2-6,TRBD1,CASSLTGGAGANVLTF,TGCGCCAGCAGCTTGACAGGGGGCGCTGGGGCCAACGTCCTGACTTTC
14,TRBV19,-,TRBJ2-7,-,CASSNFGGSYEQYF,TGTGCCAGTTCTAACTTCGGGGGATCCTACGAGCAGTACTTC
17,TRBV7-6,-,TRBJ2-2,TRBD2,CASSSPTSGSRAGELFF,TGTGCCAGCAGCTCTCCGACTAGCGGGAGTCGGGCCGGGGAGCTGTTTTTT
15,TRBV5-1,few,TRBJ2-1,-,CASSDDYAGYNEQFF,TGCGCCAGCAGCGACGACTACGCGGGGTACAATGAGCAGTTCTTC
17,TRBV5-4,few,TRBJ2-3,TRBD2,CASSFPSSGRWADTQYF,TGTGCCAGCAGCTTTCCCAGCAGCGGGAGGTGGGCAGATACGCAGTATTTT
15,TRBV10-3,once,TRBJ2-7,-,CATAADGLLLAEQYF,TGTGCCACGGCGGCCGACGGACTACTTTTAGCCGAGCAGTACTTC
15,TRBV5-1,few,TRBJ2-7,TRBD2,CASSLASGADGEQYF,TGCGCCAGCAGCTTGGCCAGCGGGGCAGACGGCGAGCAGTACTTC
14,TRBV27,-,TRBJ2-7,-,CASTRAGPSYEQYF,TGTGCCTCTACGAGGGCGGGGCCCTCCTACGAGCAGTACTTC
12,TRBV29-1,-,TRBJ2-7,-,CSVSQDSYEQYF,TGCAGCGTTTCCCAGGACTCCTACGAGCAGTACTTC
14,TRBV29-1,-,TRBJ2-3,TRBD2,CSADRGELADTQYF,TGCAGCGCCGACCGGGGGGAGTTGGCAGATACGCAGTATTTT